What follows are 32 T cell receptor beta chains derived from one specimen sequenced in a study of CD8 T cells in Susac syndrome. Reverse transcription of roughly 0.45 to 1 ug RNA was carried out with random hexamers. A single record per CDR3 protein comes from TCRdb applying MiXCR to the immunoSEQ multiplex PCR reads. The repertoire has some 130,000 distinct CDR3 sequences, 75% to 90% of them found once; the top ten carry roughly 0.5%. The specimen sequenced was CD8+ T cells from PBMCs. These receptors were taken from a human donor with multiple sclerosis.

Here the CDR3 reads CASSLDRDSPTDTQYF. The CDR3 DNA reads as TGTGCCAGCAGCTTAGACAGGGACAGCCCCACAGATACGCAGTATTTT. The chain couples TRBV7-2 to TRBJ2-3, with TRBD1 matching 7 bases. Germline V gives CDR1 SGHTA, CDR2 FQGNSA. Trimming removed 1 base from V and 2 bases from J; junction bases left unmatched: 6. The CDR3 length is 16 residues.

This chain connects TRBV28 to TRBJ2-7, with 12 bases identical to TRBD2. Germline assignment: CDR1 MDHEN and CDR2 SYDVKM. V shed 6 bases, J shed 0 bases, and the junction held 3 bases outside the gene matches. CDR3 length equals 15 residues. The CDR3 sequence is CASSWTSGVSYEQYF. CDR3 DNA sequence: TGTGCCAGCAGCTGGACTAGCGGGGTCTCCTACGAGCAGTACTTC.

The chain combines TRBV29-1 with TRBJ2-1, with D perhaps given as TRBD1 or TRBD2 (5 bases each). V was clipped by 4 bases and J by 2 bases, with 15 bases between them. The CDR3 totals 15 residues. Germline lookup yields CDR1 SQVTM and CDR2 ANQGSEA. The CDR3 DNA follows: TGCAGCGTTGTCTGGGCTGGGGACCCCTACAATGAGCAGTTCTTC. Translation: CSVVWAGDPYNEQFF.

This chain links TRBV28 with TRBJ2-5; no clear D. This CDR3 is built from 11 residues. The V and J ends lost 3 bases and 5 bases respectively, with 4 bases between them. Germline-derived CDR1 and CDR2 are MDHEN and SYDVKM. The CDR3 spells CASSFKETQYF. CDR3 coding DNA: TGTGCCAGCAGTTTTAAGGAGACCCAGTACTTC.

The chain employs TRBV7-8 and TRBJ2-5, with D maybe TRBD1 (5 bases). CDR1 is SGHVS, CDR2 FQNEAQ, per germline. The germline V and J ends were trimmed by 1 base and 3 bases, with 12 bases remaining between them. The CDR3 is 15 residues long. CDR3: CASSLGYQGEETQYF. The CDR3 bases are TGTGCCAGCAGCTTAGGGTATCAGGGTGAAGAGACCCAGTACTTC.

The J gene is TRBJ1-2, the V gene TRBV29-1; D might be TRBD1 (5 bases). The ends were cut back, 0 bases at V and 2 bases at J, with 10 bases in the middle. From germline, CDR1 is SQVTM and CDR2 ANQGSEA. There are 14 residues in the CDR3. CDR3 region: CSVEDEGRNYGYTF. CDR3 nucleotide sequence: TGCAGCGTTGAAGATGAGGGACGGAACTATGGCTACACCTTC.

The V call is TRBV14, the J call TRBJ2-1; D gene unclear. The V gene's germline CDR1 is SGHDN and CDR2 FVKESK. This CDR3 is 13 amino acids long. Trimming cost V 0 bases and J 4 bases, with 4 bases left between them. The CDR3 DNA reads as TGTGCCAGCAGCCAAGACTGGTACAATGAGCAGTTCTTC. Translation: CASSQDWYNEQFF.

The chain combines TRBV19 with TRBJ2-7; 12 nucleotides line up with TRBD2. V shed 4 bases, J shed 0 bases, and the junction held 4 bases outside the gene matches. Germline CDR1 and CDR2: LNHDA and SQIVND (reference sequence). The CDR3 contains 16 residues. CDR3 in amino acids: CASSRGLAGPSYEQYF. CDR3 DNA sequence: TGTGCCAGTAGTAGGGGACTAGCGGGCCCCTCCTACGAGCAGTACTTC.

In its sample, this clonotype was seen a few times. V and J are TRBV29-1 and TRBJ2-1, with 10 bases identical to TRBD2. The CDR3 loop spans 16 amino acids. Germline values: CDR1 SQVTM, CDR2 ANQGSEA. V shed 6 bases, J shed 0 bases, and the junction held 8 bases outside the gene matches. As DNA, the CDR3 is TGCAGCGTCGGGACTAGCGAATGGATCTCCTACAATGAGCAGTTCTTC. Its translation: CSVGTSEWISYNEQFF.

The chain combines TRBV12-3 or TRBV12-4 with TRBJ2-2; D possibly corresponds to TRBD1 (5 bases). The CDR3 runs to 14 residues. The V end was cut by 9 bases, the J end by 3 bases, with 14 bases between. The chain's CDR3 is CASRGARYTGELFF. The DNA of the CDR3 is TGTGCCAGTAGGGGCGCTCGTTACACCGGGGAGCTGTTTTTT.

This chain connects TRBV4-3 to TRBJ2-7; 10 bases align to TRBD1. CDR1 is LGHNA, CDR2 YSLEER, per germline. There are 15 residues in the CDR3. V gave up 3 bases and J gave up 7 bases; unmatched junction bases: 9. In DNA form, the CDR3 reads TGCGCCAGCAGCCAGCCGAGGACAGGGGGAGGAGAGCAGTACGTC. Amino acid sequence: CASSQPRTGGGEQYV.

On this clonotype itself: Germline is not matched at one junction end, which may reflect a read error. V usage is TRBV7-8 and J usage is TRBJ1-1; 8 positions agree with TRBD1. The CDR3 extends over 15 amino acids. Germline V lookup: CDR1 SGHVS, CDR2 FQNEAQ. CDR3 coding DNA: TGTGCCATCAGCTTGGGACAGGTGGGGGGAACTGAAGCTTTCTTT. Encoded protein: CAISLGQVGGTEAFF.

CDR3 in DNA: TGTGCCAGCAGCTTAGAGGCGGTGGTGGGAGGGACCTACAATGAGCAGTTCTTC. As protein: CASSLEAVVGGTYNEQFF. The chain recombines TRBV7-9 with TRBJ2-1, with 7 bases lining up with TRBD2. J lost 2 bases, V lost 1 base, and 11 bases had no gene match. CDR3 length equals 18 residues. In germline, CDR1 is SEHNR, CDR2 FQNEAQ (reference sequence). Full variable domain (missing parts from reference TRBV7-9 and TRBJ2-1): DTGVSQNPRHKITKRGQNVTFRCDPISEHNRLYWYRQTLGQGPEFLTYFQNEAQLEKSRLLSDRFSAERPKGSFSTLEIQRTEQGDSAMYLCASSLEAVVGGTYNEQFFGPGTRLTVL.

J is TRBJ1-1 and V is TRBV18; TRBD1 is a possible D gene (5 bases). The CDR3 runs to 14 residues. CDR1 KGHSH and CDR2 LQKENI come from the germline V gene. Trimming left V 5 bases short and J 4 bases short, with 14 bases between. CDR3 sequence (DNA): TGTGCCAGCTCATCCCAGGGTACCAGCACTGAAGCTTTCTTT. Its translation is CASSSQGTSTEAFF. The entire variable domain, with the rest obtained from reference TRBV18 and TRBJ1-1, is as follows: NAGVMQNPRHLVRRRGQEARLRCSPMKGHSHVYWYRQLPEEGLKFMVYLQKENIIDESGMPKERFSAEFPKEGPSILRIQQVVRGDSAAYFCASSSQGTSTEAFFGQGTRLTVV.

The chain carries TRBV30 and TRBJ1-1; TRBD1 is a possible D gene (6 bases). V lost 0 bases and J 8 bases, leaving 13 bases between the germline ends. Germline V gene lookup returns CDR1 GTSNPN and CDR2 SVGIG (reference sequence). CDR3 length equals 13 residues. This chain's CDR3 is CAWSVGQRQEAFF. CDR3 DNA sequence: TGTGCCTGGAGTGTAGGACAGAGGCAGGAAGCTTTCTTT.

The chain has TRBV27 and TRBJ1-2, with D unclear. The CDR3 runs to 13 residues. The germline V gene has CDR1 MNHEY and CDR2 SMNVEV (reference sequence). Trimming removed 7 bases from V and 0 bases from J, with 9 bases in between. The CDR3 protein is CASTPHPNYGYTF. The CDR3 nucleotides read TGTGCCAGCACCCCCCACCCTAACTATGGCTACACCTTC.

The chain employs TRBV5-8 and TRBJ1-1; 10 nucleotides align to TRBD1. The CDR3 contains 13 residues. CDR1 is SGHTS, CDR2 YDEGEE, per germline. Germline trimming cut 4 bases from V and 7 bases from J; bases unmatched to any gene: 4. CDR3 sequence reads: CASSLDRGREAFF. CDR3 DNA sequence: TGTGCCAGCAGCCTCGACAGGGGGCGTGAAGCTTTCTTT.

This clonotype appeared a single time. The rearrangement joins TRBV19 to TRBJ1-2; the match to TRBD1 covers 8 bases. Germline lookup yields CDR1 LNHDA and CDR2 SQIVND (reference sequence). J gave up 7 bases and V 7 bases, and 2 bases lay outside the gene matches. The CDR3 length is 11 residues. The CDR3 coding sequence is TGTGCCAGTACAGGGGGCGGTGGCTACACCTTC. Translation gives CASTGGGGYTF.

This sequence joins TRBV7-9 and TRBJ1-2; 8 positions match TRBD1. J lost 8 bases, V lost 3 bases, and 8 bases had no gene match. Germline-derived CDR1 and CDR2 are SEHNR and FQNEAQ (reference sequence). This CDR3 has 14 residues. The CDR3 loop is CASSFGTGGAGYTF. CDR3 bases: TGTGCCAGCAGCTTCGGGACAGGAGGGGCCGGCTACACCTTC.

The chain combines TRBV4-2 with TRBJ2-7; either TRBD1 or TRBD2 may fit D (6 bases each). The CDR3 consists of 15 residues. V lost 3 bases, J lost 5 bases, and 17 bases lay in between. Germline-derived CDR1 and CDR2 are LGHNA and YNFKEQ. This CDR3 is CASSHTTGAPHEQYV. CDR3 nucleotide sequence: TGTGCCAGCAGCCATACGACGGGGGCCCCCCACGAGCAGTACGTC.

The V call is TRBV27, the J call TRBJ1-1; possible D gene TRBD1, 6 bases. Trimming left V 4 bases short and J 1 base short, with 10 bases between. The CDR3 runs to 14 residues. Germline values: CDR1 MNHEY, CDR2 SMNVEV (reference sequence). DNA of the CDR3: TGTGCCAGCAGTTACGGGGGCCCGAACACTGAAGCTTTCTTT. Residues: CASSYGGPNTEAFF.

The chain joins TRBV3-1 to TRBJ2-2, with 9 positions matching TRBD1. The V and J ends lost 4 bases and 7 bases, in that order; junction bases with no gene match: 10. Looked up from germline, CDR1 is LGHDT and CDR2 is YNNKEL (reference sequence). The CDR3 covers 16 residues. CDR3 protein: CASSRITGGANGELFF. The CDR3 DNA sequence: TGTGCCAGCAGCCGTATCACAGGGGGCGCAAACGGGGAGCTGTTTTTT.

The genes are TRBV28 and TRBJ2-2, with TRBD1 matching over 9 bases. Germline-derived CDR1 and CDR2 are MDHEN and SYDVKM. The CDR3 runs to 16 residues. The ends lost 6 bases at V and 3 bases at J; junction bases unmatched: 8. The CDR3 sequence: CASRTTGGYYTGELFF. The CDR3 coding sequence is TGTGCCAGCAGAACTACAGGGGGCTATTACACCGGGGAGCTGTTTTTT.

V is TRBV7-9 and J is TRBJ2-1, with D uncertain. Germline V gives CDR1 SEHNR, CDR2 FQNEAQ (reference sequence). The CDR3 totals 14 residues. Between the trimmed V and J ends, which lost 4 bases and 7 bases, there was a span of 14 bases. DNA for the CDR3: TGTGCCAGCAGCTGGGTAGATGGGAAGAATGAGCAGTTCTTC. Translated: CASSWVDGKNEQFF.

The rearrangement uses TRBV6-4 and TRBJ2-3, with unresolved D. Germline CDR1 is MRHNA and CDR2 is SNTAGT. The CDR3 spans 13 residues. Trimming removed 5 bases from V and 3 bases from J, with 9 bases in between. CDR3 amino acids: CASSKDVTDTQYF. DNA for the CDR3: TGTGCCAGCAGTAAGGACGTAACAGATACGCAGTATTTT.

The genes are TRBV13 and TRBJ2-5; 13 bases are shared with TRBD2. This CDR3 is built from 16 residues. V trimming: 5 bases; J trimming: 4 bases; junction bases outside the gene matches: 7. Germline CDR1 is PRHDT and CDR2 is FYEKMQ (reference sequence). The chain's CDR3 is CASSTRTSGRVETQYF. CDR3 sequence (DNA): TGTGCCAGCAGCACCCGGACTAGCGGGAGAGTAGAGACCCAGTACTTC. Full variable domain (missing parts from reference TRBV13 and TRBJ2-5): AAGVIQSPRHLIKEKRETATLKCYPIPRHDTVYWYQQGPGQDPQFLISFYEKMQSDKGSIPDRFSAQQFSDYHSELNMSSLELGDSALYFCASSTRTSGRVETQYFGPGTRLLVL.

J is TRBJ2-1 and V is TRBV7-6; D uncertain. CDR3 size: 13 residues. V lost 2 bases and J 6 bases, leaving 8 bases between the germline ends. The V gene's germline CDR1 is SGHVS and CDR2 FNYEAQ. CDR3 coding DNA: TGTGCCAGCAGCTTAAGCAGGACCAATGAGCAGTTCTTC. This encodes CASSLSRTNEQFF.

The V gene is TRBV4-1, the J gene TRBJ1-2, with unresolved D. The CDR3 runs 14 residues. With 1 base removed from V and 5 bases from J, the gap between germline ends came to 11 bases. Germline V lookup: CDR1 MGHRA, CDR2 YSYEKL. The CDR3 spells CASSQGPRRYGYTF. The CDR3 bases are TGCGCCAGCAGCCAAGGTCCTCGACGGTATGGCTACACCTTC.

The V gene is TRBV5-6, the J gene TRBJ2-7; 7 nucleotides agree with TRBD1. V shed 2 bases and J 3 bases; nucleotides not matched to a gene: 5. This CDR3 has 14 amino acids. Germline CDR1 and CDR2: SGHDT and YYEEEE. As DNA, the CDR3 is TGTGCCAGCAGCTTACGACAGGGCGGCTACGAGCAGTACGTC. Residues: CASSLRQGGYEQYV.

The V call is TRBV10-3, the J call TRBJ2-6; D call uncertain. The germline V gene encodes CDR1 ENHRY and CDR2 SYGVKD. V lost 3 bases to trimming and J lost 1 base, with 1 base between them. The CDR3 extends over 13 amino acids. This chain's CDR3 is CAISESGANVLTF. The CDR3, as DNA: TGTGCCATCAGTGAATCTGGGGCCAACGTCCTGACTTTC.

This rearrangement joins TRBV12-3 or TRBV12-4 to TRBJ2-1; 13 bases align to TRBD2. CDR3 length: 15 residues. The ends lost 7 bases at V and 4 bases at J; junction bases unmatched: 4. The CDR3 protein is CASKATSGGYNEQFF. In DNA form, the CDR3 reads TGTGCCAGCAAAGCGACTAGCGGGGGGTACAATGAGCAGTTCTTC.

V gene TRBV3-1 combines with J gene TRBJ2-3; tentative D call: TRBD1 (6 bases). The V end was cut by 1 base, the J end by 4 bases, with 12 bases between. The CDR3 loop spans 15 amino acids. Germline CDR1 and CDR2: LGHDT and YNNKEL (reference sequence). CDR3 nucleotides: TGTGCCAGCAGCCAAGGTGTGGGGGCCGCAGATACGCAGTATTTT. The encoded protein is CASSQGVGAADTQYF.